Shown below are 20 T cell receptor beta chains from a single sample sequenced in a study of T-cell reconstitution after alpha-beta-depleted transplantation in children (dated by TCRdb to between 2015 and 2016). Library preparation was by PCR. The listed sequencing device is Illumina HiSeq 2500. Molecular barcoding was employed in the preparation of TCR libraries, with unique molecular identifiers being used to normalize TCRbeta repertoire quantification. TCRdb trimmed public reads at Q25 via fastp, called clones via MiXCR and kept in-frame beta chains. Entries that share a CDR3 protein sequence are merged under the most common genes and DNA. Here the sample has almost 600,000 distinct CDR3 sequences; roughly a quarter occur a single time. The ten largest clones represent approximately 33% of the sample. Taken with the paper, the label for treatment or condition translates to: allogeneic hematopoietic cell transplantation with graft depleted of TCRalphabeta T cells and CD19 B cells.

The sequencing used PBMCs, collected before TCRalphabeta/CD19-depleted stem cell transplant. Receptors were obtained from a boy under two years old with Wiskott-Aldrich syndrome, due to receive a stem cell transplant.

The chain employs TRBV5-1 and TRBJ2-1, with D possibly being TRBD1 (6 bases). Germline lookup yields CDR1 SGHRS and CDR2 YFSETQ. The CDR3 is 14 amino acids. Trimming cost V 2 bases and J 8 bases, with 14 bases left between them. The CDR3 region is CASSFTQGYHEQFF. The CDR3 bases are TGCGCCAGCAGCTTCACACAGGGTTATCATGAGCAGTTCTTC.

J is TRBJ2-5 and V is TRBV5-1, with 13 bases that match TRBD2. Trimming cost V 4 bases and J 5 bases; bases outside gene matches: 5. CDR1 SGHRS and CDR2 YFSETQ come from the germline V gene. The CDR3 length is 15 residues. The CDR3 spells CASSTGTSGTETQYF. CDR3 bases: TGCGCCAGCAGCACCGGGACTAGCGGGACGGAGACCCAGTACTTC.

This chain uses TRBV18 with TRBJ2-7; 8 positions match TRBD2. CDR3 size: 15 residues. Per germline, CDR1 KGHSH and CDR2 LQKENI. J lost 2 bases, V lost 5 bases, and 8 bases had no gene match. The CDR3 DNA follows: TGTGCCAGCTCAACATCAGCGGGAGCACCCTACGAGCAGTACTTC. It codes for CASSTSAGAPYEQYF.

The V gene is TRBV11-2, the J gene TRBJ2-1; 9 positions match TRBD2. Germline V lookup: CDR1 SGHAT, CDR2 FQNNGV. The CDR3 has 17 amino acids. The V and J ends lost 1 base and 7 bases, in that order; junction bases with no gene match: 11. The CDR3 spells CASSLVALAGKGNEQFF. CDR3 bases: TGTGCCAGCAGCTTAGTTGCACTAGCGGGTAAGGGGAATGAGCAGTTCTTC.

This chain joins TRBV10-3 and TRBJ2-1; D is uncertain. Deletions cut 6 bases from V and 2 bases from J, with 8 bases between. Germline V gene data show CDR1 as ENHRY and CDR2 as SYGVKD. The CDR3 consists of 13 residues. The CDR3 protein is CAISDNAYNEQFF. The CDR3 region has the DNA TGTGCCATCAGCGACAATGCCTACAATGAGCAGTTCTTC.

The chain recombines TRBV4-1 with TRBJ2-5, with 12 bases identical to TRBD2. The CDR3 is 18 residues long. V was pared by 0 bases and J by 5 bases, with 10 bases of the junction left unmatched. The germline CDR1 and CDR2 sequences are MGHRA and YSYEKL. As DNA, the CDR3 is TGCGCCAGCAGCCAAGAATCGACTAGCGGGAGTCCGGGGGAGACCCAGTACTTC. Translation: CASSQESTSGSPGETQYF.

The chain joins TRBV5-1 to TRBJ2-1, with D possibly being TRBD1 (7 bases). The CDR3 extends over 15 amino acids. Deletions cut 3 bases from V and 6 bases from J, with 16 bases between. The germline V gene has CDR1 SGHRS and CDR2 YFSETQ. CDR3 DNA: TGCGCCAGCAGCTCGCGGGACAGTCATGTCAATGAGCAGTTCTTC. This codes for CASSSRDSHVNEQFF.

This clonotype was detected only once. The conserved phenylalanine or tryptophan normally closing the CDR3 is absent here, so this likely arose from a read error. The V call is TRBV7-9, the J call TRBJ2-2; D not certain. Germline V gene sequence: CDR1 SEHNR, CDR2 FQNEAQ (reference sequence). Trimming left V 3 bases short and J 0 bases short, with 11 bases between. This CDR3 region has 16 residues. In nucleotides, the CDR3 is TGTGCCAGCAGCTTCATCGTATACGCGAACACCGGGGAGCTGTTTTTG. This sequence encodes CASSFIVYANTGELFL.

In its sample, this clonotype was seen a few times. J is TRBJ2-7 and V is TRBV29-1, with D perhaps TRBD2 (6 bases). Deletions cut 7 bases from V and 3 bases from J, with 16 bases between. Germline lookup yields CDR1 SQVTM and CDR2 ANQGSEA. CDR3 length equals 13 residues. In nucleotides, the CDR3 is TGCAGCGGAGGAGGGGCCGGTTTCTACGAGCAGTACTTC. Encoded protein: CSGGGAGFYEQYF.

The CDR3 region is CSAGTGGEVETQYF. CDR3 DNA sequence: TGCAGTGCTGGCACAGGGGGCGAGGTGGAGACCCAGTACTTC. The chain carries TRBV20-1 and TRBJ2-5; 9 nucleotides agree with TRBD1. J was trimmed by 5 bases and V by 5 bases; bases with no gene match: 9. CDR3 length: 14 amino acids. Germline lookup yields CDR1 DFQATT and CDR2 SNEGSKA (reference sequence).

The chain combines TRBV5-1 with TRBJ2-5, with 12 nucleotides matching TRBD2. The CDR3 runs to 16 residues. Germline CDR1 and CDR2: SGHRS and YFSETQ. V dropped 1 base and J dropped 5; count of bases not matched to a gene: 6. The DNA for the CDR3 is TGCGCCAGCAGCTTGTTGCTAGCGGGAGGGACTGAGACCCAGTACTTC. Translated, it gives CASSLLLAGGTETQYF. Full variable domain (missing parts from reference TRBV5-1 and TRBJ2-5): KAGVTQTPRYLIKTRGQQVTLSCSPISGHRSVSWYQQTPGQGLQFLFEYFSETQRNKGNFPGRFSGRQFSNSRSEMNVSTLELGDSALYLCASSLLLAGGTETQYFGPGTRLLVL.

The gene calls are TRBV7-9 and TRBJ2-3; D may be TRBD2 (6 bases). The germline V gene encodes CDR1 SEHNR and CDR2 FQNEAQ (reference sequence). The CDR3 is 17 residues long. The germline V and J ends were trimmed by 5 bases and 0 bases, with 18 bases remaining between them. The CDR3 loop reads CASSQRPAGPSTDTQYF. The DNA of the CDR3 is TGTGCCAGCAGCCAAAGGCCAGCGGGCCCTAGCACAGATACGCAGTATTTT.

This chain uses TRBV10-1 with TRBJ1-2, with 9 bases fitting TRBD1. The V gene's germline CDR1 is WNHNN and CDR2 SYGVQD (reference sequence). V shed 4 bases and J 4 bases; nucleotides not matched to a gene: 10. This CDR3 is 16 amino acids long. This CDR3 reads CASSGDRAAPVYGYTF. The CDR3 DNA reads as TGCGCCAGCAGTGGGGACAGGGCCGCACCTGTCTATGGCTACACCTTC.

This CDR3 reads CASRSDSSYNEQFF. In DNA form, the CDR3 reads TGTGCCAGCAGGTCGGACAGCTCCTACAATGAGCAGTTCTTC. The chain uses TRBV7-8 and TRBJ2-1, with D possibly matching TRBD1 (6 bases). Trimming cost V 6 bases and J 0 bases, with 9 bases left between them. CDR3 length: 14 residues. Per the germline V gene, CDR1 is SGHVS and CDR2 is FQNEAQ.

In its sample, this clonotype was seen a few times. The chain employs TRBV7-2 and TRBJ2-1; 8 nucleotides agree with TRBD2. Trimming cost V 4 bases and J 1 base; bases outside gene matches: 6. This CDR3 is 16 amino acids long. Germline-derived CDR1 and CDR2 are SGHTA and FQGNSA. The CDR3 protein is CASSSRAGVSYNEQFF. The CDR3 DNA follows: TGTGCCAGCAGCTCCCGAGCGGGAGTATCCTACAATGAGCAGTTCTTC.

This clonotype was counted ten times or more. A junction boundary mismatches the germline segment, possibly from a read error. The V call is TRBV5-1, the J call TRBJ2-7; 10 bases align to TRBD2. The CDR3 is made up of 15 amino acids. Germline assignment: CDR1 SGHRS and CDR2 YFSETQ. The CDR3 DNA sequence: TGTGCCAGCAGTCCCCGGACTAGCGGCTCCTACGAGCAGTACTTC. Translating gives CASSPRTSGSYEQYF.

The rearrangement joins TRBV10-3 to TRBJ1-3; D is unclear. CDR3 length: 13 amino acids. V was trimmed by 4 bases and J by 0 bases, leaving 4 bases between them. The germline CDR1 and CDR2 sequences are ENHRY and SYGVKD. CDR3 DNA: TGTGCCATCAGTGCCGACTCTGGAAACACCATATATTTT. Residues: CAISADSGNTIYF.

The chain is built from TRBV15 and TRBJ2-2, with D unclear. V was cut by 1 base and J by 1 base, with 4 bases left in between. The CDR3 is made up of 14 amino acids. Germline CDR1 and CDR2: LNHNV and YYDKDF (reference sequence). CDR3 bases: TGTGCCACCAGCAGAGTGATGAACACCGGGGAGCTGTTTTTT. It specifies CATSRVMNTGELFF.

This clonotype showed up just a few times. The J gene is TRBJ2-1, the V gene TRBV5-1, with D unresolved. This CDR3 has 13 amino acids. The V end lost 3 bases, the J end lost 5 bases, and 9 bases lay between the germline ends. CDR1 SGHRS and CDR2 YFSETQ come from the germline V gene. The CDR3 spells CASSYPGNNEQFF. CDR3 sequence (DNA): TGCGCCAGCAGCTACCCCGGAAACAATGAGCAGTTCTTC.

The V call is TRBV12-3 or TRBV12-4, the J call TRBJ1-2; the D is unclear. V lost 4 bases to trimming and J lost 1 base, with 13 bases between them. The length of the CDR3 is 15 residues. The CDR3 region has the DNA TGTGCCAGCAGTTCCGCCGGAAGATATAACTATGGCTACACCTTC. It codes for CASSSAGRYNYGYTF.